The 11 T cell receptor beta chains below were found in one sample sequenced in a study of graft-versus-host responses after intestinal transplantation. No antigens are known for them. Sequencing was performed with immunoSEQ multiplex PCR; in TCRdb, only in-frame clones are kept and a portion is missing. The sample carries about 110,000 clones, over 80% recorded once. The input for sequencing was unstimulated CD4+ T cells sorted from spleen or lymph node cells, taken before transplant. These receptors came from a human donor who was the organ donor for an intestinal transplant.

V usage is TRBV18 and J usage is TRBJ2-3; D unresolved. CDR3 length: 16 amino acids. Per the germline V gene, CDR1 is KGHSH and CDR2 is LQKENI. Trimming removed 3 bases at V and 0 bases at J, with 13 bases between. The CDR3 DNA reads as TGTGCCAGCTCACCCCGTCTGGGCGGTAGCACAGATACGCAGTATTTT. Its protein product is CASSPRLGGSTDTQYF.

The chain couples TRBV19 to TRBJ2-7, with D possibly called TRBD1 or TRBD2 (5 bases each). The CDR3 consists of 14 residues. The V and J ends lost 5 bases and 6 bases respectively, with 17 bases between them. From germline, CDR1 is LNHDA and CDR2 SQIVND (reference sequence). The CDR3 reads CASSLGTAGGEQYF. CDR3 DNA sequence: TGTGCCAGTAGTTTGGGGACGGCTGGAGGCGAGCAGTACTTC.

This chain connects TRBV18 to TRBJ1-6; TRBD1 aligns across 9 bases. With V trimmed by 4 bases and J by 8 bases, 0 bases remained unmatched. There are 13 residues in the CDR3. Germline CDR1 KGHSH, CDR2 LQKENI. Here the CDR3 DNA reads TGTGCCAGCTCACGGGACAGGGATTCACCCCTCCACTTT. It is translated as CASSRDRDSPLHF.

V gene TRBV7-9 combines with J gene TRBJ2-7, with D perhaps TRBD1 (6 bases). The V and J ends lost 5 bases and 6 bases respectively, with 11 bases between them. The CDR3 contains 12 residues. CDR1 and CDR2 (germline): SEHNR, FQNEAQ (reference sequence). DNA of the CDR3: TGTGCCAGCAGCCATCAGGGGATCGAGCAGTACTTC. It codes for CASSHQGIEQYF.

CDR3 DNA sequence: TGTGCCAGTAGTCCAGACAGGGTGGTGGGTGGCTACACCTTC. Amino acid sequence: CASSPDRVVGGYTF. The V call is TRBV19, the J call TRBJ1-2; TRBD1 aligns across 7 bases. The CDR3 length is 14 residues. The V gene's germline CDR1 is LNHDA and CDR2 SQIVND (reference sequence). V dropped 5 bases and J dropped 7; count of bases not matched to a gene: 10.

V and J are TRBV6-1 and TRBJ2-7, with TRBD1 matching over 8 bases. After removal of 5 bases from V and 6 bases from J, the junction contained 12 bases not matched to a gene. The CDR3 sequence is 15 residues long. CDR1 and CDR2 from the germline V gene are MNHNS and SASEGT. In DNA form, the CDR3 reads TGTGCCAGCAGTATATCCTTCAGGGGGCCGAGCGAGCAGTACTTC. Protein: CASSISFRGPSEQYF.

This chain links TRBV10-3 with TRBJ2-7; D not certain. The V end was cut by 6 bases, the J end by 3 bases, with 3 bases between. The CDR3 sequence is 10 residues long. Germline V gives CDR1 ENHRY, CDR2 SYGVKD. The CDR3 nucleotides are TGTGCCATCAGGGTCTACGAGCAGTACTTC. It encodes CAIRVYEQYF.

The chain uses TRBV9 and TRBJ1-2; a possible D gene is TRBD1 (5 bases). Germline lookup yields CDR1 SGDLS and CDR2 YYNGEE. CDR3 length equals 15 residues. The germline V and J ends were trimmed by 2 bases and 1 base, with 12 bases remaining between them. The CDR3 DNA reads as TGTGCCAGCAGCGTTACAGGTTCCCGTAACTATGGCTACACCTTC. It yields the protein CASSVTGSRNYGYTF.

J is TRBJ1-5 and V is TRBV2; no clear D. V was clipped by 6 bases and J by 6 bases, with 15 bases between them. This CDR3 spans 14 amino acids. Germline V lookup: CDR1 SNHLY, CDR2 FYNNEI. CDR3 residues: CASSLSMGSQPQHF. The CDR3 DNA reads TGTGCCAGCAGCCTCTCTATGGGGAGTCAGCCCCAGCATTTT. The full variable domain, its missing parts supplied by reference TRBV2 and TRBJ1-5, is EPEVTQTPSHQVTQMGQEVILRCVPISNHLYFYWYRQILGQKVEFLVSFYNNEISEKSEIFDDQFSVERPDGSNFTLKIRSTKLEDSAMYFCASSLSMGSQPQHFGDGTRLSIL.

The CDR3 nucleotides are TGCGCCAGCAGTACCCAGGACGGAAACTACGAGCAGTACTTC. Its translation: CASSTQDGNYEQYF. This sequence joins TRBV23-1 and TRBJ2-5, with no clear D. Near its end, the DNA agrees better with TRBJ2-7, so the J call may be wrong. TRBV23-1 qualifies as an ORF whose function is uncertain. The CDR3 has 14 residues.

The V and J genes are TRBV19 and TRBJ2-7, with TRBD2 matching 9 bases. Germline values: CDR1 LNHDA, CDR2 SQIVND (reference sequence). V was clipped by 3 bases and J by 4 bases; unmatched bases: 7. This CDR3 spans 15 amino acids. CDR3 in amino acids: CASSIRASGVYEQYF. CDR3 nucleotide sequence: TGTGCCAGTAGTATTCGGGCTAGCGGGGTATACGAGCAGTACTTC.